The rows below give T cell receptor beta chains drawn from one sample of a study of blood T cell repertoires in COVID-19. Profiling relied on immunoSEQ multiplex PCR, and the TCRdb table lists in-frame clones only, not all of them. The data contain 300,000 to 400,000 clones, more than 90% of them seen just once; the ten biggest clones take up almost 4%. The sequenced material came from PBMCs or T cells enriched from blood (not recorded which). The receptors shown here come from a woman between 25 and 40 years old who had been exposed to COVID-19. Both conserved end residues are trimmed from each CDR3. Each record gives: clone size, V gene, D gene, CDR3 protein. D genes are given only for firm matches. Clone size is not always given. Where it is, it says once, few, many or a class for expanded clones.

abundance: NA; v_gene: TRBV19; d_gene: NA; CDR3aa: ASSTNRDLGEKLF
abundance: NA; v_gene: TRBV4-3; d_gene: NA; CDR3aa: ASSQDLSTPGLGGYT
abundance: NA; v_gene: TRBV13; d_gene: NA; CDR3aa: ASSPQDTNYGYT
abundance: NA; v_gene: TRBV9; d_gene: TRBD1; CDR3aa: ASGLDRGDEQY
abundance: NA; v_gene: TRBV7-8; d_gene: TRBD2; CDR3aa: ASNLAGPSSYNEQF
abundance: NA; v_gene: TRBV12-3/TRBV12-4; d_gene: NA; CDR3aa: ASSPGRGYEAF
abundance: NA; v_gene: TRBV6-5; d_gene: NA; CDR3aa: ASNGQLAKNIQY
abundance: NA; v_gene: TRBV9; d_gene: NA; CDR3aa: ASSVVVGWDTEAF
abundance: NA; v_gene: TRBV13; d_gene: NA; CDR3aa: ASGMRSGANVLT
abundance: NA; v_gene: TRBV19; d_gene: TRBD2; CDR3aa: ASRGETSTDTQY
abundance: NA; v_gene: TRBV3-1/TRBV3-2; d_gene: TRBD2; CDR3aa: ASSQAGPRGGAY
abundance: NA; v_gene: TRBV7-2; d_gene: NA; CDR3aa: ASSLRGTYNEQF
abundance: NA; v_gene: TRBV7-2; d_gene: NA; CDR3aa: ASSPRKVPRAGNIQY
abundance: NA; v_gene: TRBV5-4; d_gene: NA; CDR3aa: ASSSRKGGDYGYT
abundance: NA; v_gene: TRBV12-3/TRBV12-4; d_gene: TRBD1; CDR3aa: ASRGQGYTEAF
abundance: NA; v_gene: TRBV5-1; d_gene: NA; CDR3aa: ASSARVLDSPLH
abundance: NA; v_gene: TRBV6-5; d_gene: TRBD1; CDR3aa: ASRLQGFNEKLF
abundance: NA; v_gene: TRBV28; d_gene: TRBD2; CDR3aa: ASSLWTGGGEEQY
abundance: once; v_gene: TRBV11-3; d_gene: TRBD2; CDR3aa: ASSFSGGALETQY
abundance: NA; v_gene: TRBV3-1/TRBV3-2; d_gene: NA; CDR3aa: ASSHFDTWGAGTGANVLT
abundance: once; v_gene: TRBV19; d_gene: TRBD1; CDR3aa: ASSITRTGGNTIY
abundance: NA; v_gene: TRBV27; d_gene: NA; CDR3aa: ASPRDSQETQY
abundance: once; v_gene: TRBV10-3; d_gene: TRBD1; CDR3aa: AAGQGVTYEQY
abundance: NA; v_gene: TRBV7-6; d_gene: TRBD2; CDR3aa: ASSPTTRGWAGAQY
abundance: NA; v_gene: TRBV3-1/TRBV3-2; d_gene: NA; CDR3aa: ASSQETRADTEAF
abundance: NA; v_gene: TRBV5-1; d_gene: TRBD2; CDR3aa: ASSLTSGGPYEQY
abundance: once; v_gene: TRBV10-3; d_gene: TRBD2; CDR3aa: AISPSGSQETQY
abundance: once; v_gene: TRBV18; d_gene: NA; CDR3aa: ASSPREGVTEAF
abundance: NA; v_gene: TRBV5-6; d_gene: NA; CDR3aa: ASSLASYGYT
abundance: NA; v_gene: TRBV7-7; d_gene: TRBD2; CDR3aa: ASSPVAGALETQY
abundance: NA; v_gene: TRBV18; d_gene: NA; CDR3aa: ASSPPQGNYEQY
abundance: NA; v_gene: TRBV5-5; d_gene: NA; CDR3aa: ASSRIEVRYGYT
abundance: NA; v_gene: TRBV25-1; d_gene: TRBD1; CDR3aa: ASSGQGARFALYGYT
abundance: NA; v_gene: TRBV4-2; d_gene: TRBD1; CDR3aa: ASSRHPRQGNTEAF
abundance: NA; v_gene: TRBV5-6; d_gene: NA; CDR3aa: ASSLGATQETQY
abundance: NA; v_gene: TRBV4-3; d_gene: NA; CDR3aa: ASSQTRVSYNSPLH
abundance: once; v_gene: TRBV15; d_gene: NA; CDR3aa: ATSREQGSGELF
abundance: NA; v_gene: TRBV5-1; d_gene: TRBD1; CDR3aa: ASSLAPGQVNYGYT
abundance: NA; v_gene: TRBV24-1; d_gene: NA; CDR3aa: AAARGSGETQY
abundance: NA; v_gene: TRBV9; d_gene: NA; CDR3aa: ASSVGAGASNEQF
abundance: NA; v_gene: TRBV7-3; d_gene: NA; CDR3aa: ASSLTHRAGRSGYT
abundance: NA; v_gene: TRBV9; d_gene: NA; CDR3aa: ASSAHGRTGLYGYT
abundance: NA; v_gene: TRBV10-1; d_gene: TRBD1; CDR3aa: AIRDRGGICYNSPLH
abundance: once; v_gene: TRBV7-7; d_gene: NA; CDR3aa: ASSPQSAGELF
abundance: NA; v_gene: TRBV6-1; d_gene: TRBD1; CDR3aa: ASSVPGQGPLNEKLF
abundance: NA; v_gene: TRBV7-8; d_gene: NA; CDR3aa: ASSLDRGSADTQY
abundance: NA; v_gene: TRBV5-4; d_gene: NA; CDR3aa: ASSGAGGGNNSPLH
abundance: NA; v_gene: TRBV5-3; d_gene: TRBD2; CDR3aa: ARSCRTSGDYEQY
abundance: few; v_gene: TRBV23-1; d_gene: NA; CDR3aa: ASRAGYT
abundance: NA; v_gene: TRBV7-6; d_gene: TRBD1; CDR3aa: ASSLGSFGTGGFGYGYT
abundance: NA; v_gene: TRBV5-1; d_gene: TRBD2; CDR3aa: ASSLAETSGGANTGELF
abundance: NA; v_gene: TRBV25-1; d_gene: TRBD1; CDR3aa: ASPWTWTGGSNYGYT
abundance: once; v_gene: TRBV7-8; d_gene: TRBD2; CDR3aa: ASSLEPSGGYEQY
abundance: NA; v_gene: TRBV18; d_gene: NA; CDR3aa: ASSPLWQDTQY
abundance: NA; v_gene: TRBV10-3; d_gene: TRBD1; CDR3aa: AISDPQGPGELF
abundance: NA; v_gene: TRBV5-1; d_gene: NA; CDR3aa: ASSLATSPYNEQF
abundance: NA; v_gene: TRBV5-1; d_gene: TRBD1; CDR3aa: ASSPGQGHSYEQY